This is a list of T cell receptor beta chains from one sample in a study of long-term antiretroviral therapy in people with HIV. Clones were read by immunoSEQ multiplex PCR, and TCRdb kept only the in-frame ones, dropping some. Among tens of thousands of clones listed, 85% were seen once. Sequencing used unsorted PBMCs, obtained 2.3 years after starting antiretroviral therapy. Receptors were obtained from a man aged 35-49 years with HIV. CDR3s include the opening cysteine and the closing phenylalanine or tryptophan. The D gene is left open where the match is weak. The size field is filled for only some rows; it gives once, few, many or a size class.

V,size,J,D,CDR3,DNA
TRBV6-4,NA,TRBJ1-5,NA,CASSDSGQGERNQPQHF,TGTGCCAGCAGTGACTCGGGGCAGGGAGAAAGGAATCAGCCCCAGCATTTT
TRBV30,NA,TRBJ2-7,TRBD1,CAWSPRQGPQYEQYF,TGTGCCTGGAGCCCGCGACAGGGACCGCAATACGAGCAGTACTTC
TRBV30,NA,TRBJ2-5,NA,CAWSGGHQETQYF,TGTGCCTGGAGTGGTGGACACCAAGAGACCCAGTACTTC
TRBV9,NA,TRBJ2-1,TRBD1,CASSSRSSSRSGTGTYNEQFF,TGTGCCAGCAGCTCCCGTAGTAGTAGCAGATCCGGGACAGGGACCTACAATGAGCAGTTCTTC
TRBV11-2,NA,TRBJ1-2,NA,CASSKGTYGYTF,TGTGCCAGCAGCAAGGGAACCTATGGCTACACCTTC
TRBV6-5,NA,TRBJ2-3,TRBD2,CASGSSGYTDTQYF,TGTGCCAGCGGGAGTAGCGGGTACACAGATACGCAGTATTTT
TRBV2,few,TRBJ2-7,NA,CASSEEAIAYEQYF,TGTGCCAGCAGTGAAGAGGCCATCGCCTACGAGCAGTACTTC
TRBV13,NA,TRBJ1-1,NA,CASSQHTEAFF,TGTGCCAGCAGCCAACACACTGAAGCTTTCTTT
TRBV6-6,NA,TRBJ2-1,NA,CASSRRISYNEQFF,TGTGCCAGCAGCCGGCGGATTTCCTACAATGAGCAGTTCTTC
TRBV27,NA,TRBJ1-5,NA,CASSFAIGREMVSNQPQHF,TGTGCCAGCAGTTTTGCGATAGGCAGGGAAATGGTAAGCAATCAGCCCCAGCATTTT
TRBV20-1,NA,TRBJ1-2,NA,CSAVGGLGYTF,TGCAGTGCCGTAGGGGGGCTCGGCTACACCTTC
TRBV5-1,NA,TRBJ1-5,NA,CASLRPHRAESNQPQHF,TGCGCCAGCCTTCGCCCCCACAGGGCGGAAAGCAATCAGCCCCAGCATTTT
TRBV15,NA,TRBJ1-5,NA,CATSTMGQPQHF,TGTGCCACCAGCACGATGGGACAGCCCCAGCATTTT
TRBV7-9,NA,TRBJ1-2,NA,CASSLIPVDYGYTF,TGTGCCAGCAGCTTAATCCCAGTTGACTATGGCTACACCTTC
TRBV6-5,NA,TRBJ1-2,NA,CASSYGGELYGYTF,TGTGCCAGCAGTTACGGGGGAGAACTCTATGGCTACACCTTC
TRBV4-1,few,TRBJ2-3,NA,CASSQELGTQYF,TGCGCCAGCAGCCAAGAACTAGGTACGCAGTATTTT
TRBV7-6,once,TRBJ1-2,TRBD1,CASSPGTGGGYGYTF,TGTGCCAGCAGCCCAGGGACAGGGGGCGGCTATGGCTACACCTTC
TRBV15,NA,TRBJ2-2,NA,CATSASDGELFF,TGTGCCACCAGCGCCTCCGATGGGGAGCTGTTTTTT
TRBV10-3,NA,TRBJ2-1,NA,CAISESPVVVYNEQFF,TGTGCCATCAGTGAGTCGCCAGTGGTTGTCTACAATGAGCAGTTCTTC
TRBV30,NA,TRBJ2-7,NA,CAWSGKQAYEQYF,TGTGCCTGGAGTGGGAAACAGGCCTACGAGCAGTACTTC
TRBV9,NA,TRBJ1-2,NA,CASSVGEIGGYTF,TGTGCCAGCAGCGTAGGCGAGATCGGGGGCTACACCTTC
TRBV6-1,few,TRBJ1-6,NA,CASSARQSHGSPLHF,TGTGCCAGCAGTGCTCGACAGAGCCATGGTTCACCCCTCCACTTT
TRBV19,NA,TRBJ2-3,NA,CASSIRGPSTDTQYF,TGTGCCAGTAGTATAAGGGGACCTAGCACAGATACGCAGTATTTT
TRBV9,NA,TRBJ1-2,TRBD1,CASSVGTGPYGYTF,TGTGCCAGCAGCGTAGGGACAGGGCCCTATGGCTACACCTTC
TRBV30,once,TRBJ2-6,NA,CAWSVITSGANVLTF,TGTGCCTGGAGTGTAATAACCTCTGGGGCCAACGTCCTGACTTTC
TRBV20-1,NA,TRBJ2-5,NA,CSARKQETQYF,TGCAGTGCTAGAAAACAAGAGACCCAGTACTTC
TRBV19,NA,TRBJ2-3,TRBD2,CSTRPSGTNTDTQYF,TGTTCTACACGGCCTAGCGGGACCAACACAGATACGCAGTATTTT
TRBV7-9,NA,TRBJ2-3,TRBD2,CASSLVGLAGTDTQYF,TGTGCCAGCAGCTTAGTGGGACTAGCTGGCACAGATACGCAGTATTTT
TRBV5-1,NA,TRBJ1-4,NA,CASSLRSANEKLFF,TGCGCCAGCAGCTTGAGGTCGGCCAATGAAAAACTGTTTTTT
TRBV6-1,NA,TRBJ2-1,TRBD2,CASSDPGLAGDNEQFF,TGTGCCAGCAGTGACCCGGGACTAGCGGGAGACAATGAGCAGTTCTTC
TRBV9,NA,TRBJ2-1,NA,CASSGGANEQFF,TGTGCCAGCAGCGGGGGGGCCAATGAGCAGTTCTTC
TRBV27,NA,TRBJ1-5,NA,CASSPWGDNYQPQHF,TGTGCCAGCAGTCCCTGGGGGGACAACTATCAGCCCCAGCATTTT
TRBV19,NA,TRBJ1-1,TRBD1,CASSTPGTVNTEAFF,TGTGCCAGTAGTACCCCCGGGACAGTGAACACTGAAGCTTTCTTT